The present TCR beta chain was sequenced within a study of blood T cell repertoires in COVID-19. About the research overall: Specimens from acute and convalescent COVID-19 originated in the United States, Italy and Spain. Sources were T cells, B-cell-depleted T cells, or PBMCs; the material itself was cDNA or gDNA.

This clone was picked up one time. V lost 2 bases and J lost 4; bases outside the gene matches: 11. The CDR3 extends over 16 amino acids. The V gene's germline CDR1 is LGHNA and CDR2 YSLEER. As originally analysed: Amplification with reference gene primers provided the estimates of nucleated cell counts. Only in-frame clones appear in the TCRdb table, and some are missing; sequencing was by immunoSEQ multiplex PCR. V, J and clone size derive from that table, while D and trimming were established from the DNA sequence. Among 270,000 or so clones listed, 83% were seen once. The receptor was derived from a woman between 45 and 65 years old who had recovered from COVID-19. The sequencing input was peripheral blood. The chain combines TRBV4-3 with TRBJ2-7; 7 bases agree with TRBD1. The CDR3 is CASSQTPGQTYYEQYF. CDR3 sequence (DNA): TGCGCCAGCAGCCAAACTCCGGGACAGACCTATTACGAGCAGTACTTC.